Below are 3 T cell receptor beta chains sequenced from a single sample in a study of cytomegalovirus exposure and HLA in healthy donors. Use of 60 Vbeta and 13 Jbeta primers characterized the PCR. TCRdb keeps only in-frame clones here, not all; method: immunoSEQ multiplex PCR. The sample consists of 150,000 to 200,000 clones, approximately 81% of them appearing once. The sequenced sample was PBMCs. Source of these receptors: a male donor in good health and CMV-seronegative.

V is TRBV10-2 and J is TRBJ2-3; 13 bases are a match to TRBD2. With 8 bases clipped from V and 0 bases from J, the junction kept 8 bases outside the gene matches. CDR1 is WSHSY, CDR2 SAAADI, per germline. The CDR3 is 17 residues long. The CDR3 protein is CASAGLAGDASTDTQYF. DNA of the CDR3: TGCGCCAGCGCCGGACTAGCGGGGGATGCTAGCACAGATACGCAGTATTTT.

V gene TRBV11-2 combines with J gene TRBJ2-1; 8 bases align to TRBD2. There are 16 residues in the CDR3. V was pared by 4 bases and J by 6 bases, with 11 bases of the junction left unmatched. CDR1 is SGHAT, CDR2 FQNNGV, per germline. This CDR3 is CASSSHIGGGPNEQFF. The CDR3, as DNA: TGTGCCAGCAGCTCCCATATCGGGGGGGGCCCCAATGAGCAGTTCTTC.

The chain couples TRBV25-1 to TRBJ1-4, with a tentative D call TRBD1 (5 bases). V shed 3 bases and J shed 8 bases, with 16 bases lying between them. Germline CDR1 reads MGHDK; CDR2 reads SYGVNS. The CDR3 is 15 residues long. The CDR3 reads CASSDPTGGFEKLFF. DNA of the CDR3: TGTGCCAGCAGTGACCCTACGGGGGGTTTCGAAAAACTGTTTTTT.